This T cell receptor (beta chain) was observed in a study of T cells after yellow fever vaccination (dated by TCRdb to between 2018 and 2021). About the investigation overall: Libraries from fractions with low cell numbers were prepared with the SMART-Seq v4 Ultra Low Input RNA kit. Bulk TCR alpha and beta repertoires were sequenced longitudinally to track T-cell clones before and after primary and booster YFV17D yellow fever vaccination. Two healthy male donors, one aged 18 to 30 and one aged 30 to 40 years, made up the cohort. Blood was collected at multiple timepoints before and after primary and secondary immunization, and bulk PBMC replicates and cell subsets were isolated. The full study reports these points: Because abundant contaminating clonotypes from the bulk population could be contained in FACS-sorted repertoires, computational filtering was required. Compared with the primary T-cell response, the secondary T-cell response was weaker but faster, peaking on day 5 rather than day 15. A small fraction of clonotypes showed up in both the CD4 and CD8 compartments, probably as a result of convergent recombination. After the booster, most clones that had expanded after primary vaccination were detected again (nearly 97% of CD4 and 88% of CD8), suggesting broad maintenance of memory. Only two donors were included in the study, so the extent to which the findings can be generalized is limited.

In its sample, this clonotype was seen a few times. Its antigen remains unidentified. No much larger clone is present one base from it, and per-base qualities are unavailable. The treatment or condition label, read with the paper, signifies: live attenuated yellow fever vaccine strain. A standard Ficoll-Paque protocol was used to isolate PBMCs from peripheral blood. Dynabeads CD4 and CD8 positive selection kits were used to isolate CD4 and CD8 T-cell fractions. RNA was extracted with TriZol from bulk PBMCs, CD4 and CD8 fractions, and dextramer-positive and dextramer-negative fractions. The germline V gene (reference sequence) gives CDR1 as SGHAT and CDR2 as FQDESV. The cysteine opens and the valine closes a CDR3 of 13 amino acids. The retained sequence is limited to the CDR3, 39 bases, with the frame set at the first base. Relative to germline, V is 5 bases shorter and J is 3 bases shorter, with 11 bases between their ends.

Synthesis of TCR cDNA relied on 5'RACE template switching, a step that introduced a universal primer site along with unique molecular identifiers. cDNA synthesis was primed from both the TCR alpha and TCR beta constant segments. Library amplification used two PCR steps, and the second PCR step added sample barcodes and sequencing adapters. Sequencing of libraries was done on Illumina HiSeq 2500 (2x100 bp) or NovaSeq (2x150 bp). Regarding the original processing steps: MIGEC handled demultiplexing of reads and collapsing into UMI consensus sequences, while MiXCR performed V(D)J alignment. Clonotypes responding to the vaccine were identified with edgeR on replicate PBMC samples, with the criteria of FDR below 0.01 and a log2 fold change above 5 up to day 15. Each bulk clonotype was labeled CD4 or CD8 based on which sequenced repertoire, CD4 or CD8, contained the clonotype at higher abundance. Starting from the raw public reads, TCRdb applied fastp trimming at Q25, assembled clones with MiXCR and retained in-frame beta chains. Duplicate CDR3 protein sequences are folded into a single record with the most common DNA and genes. The V and J calls and clone size come from TCRdb's table, not from the authors' own analysis. Present in this sample are approximately 70,000 distinct CDR3 sequences, around 7.7% of which were seen just once. Approximately 28% of the sample belongs to the ten largest clones.

The sequence links TRBV11-1 to TRBJ2-7; a weak D assignment points to TRBD1 (5 bases agree). The receptor's source is a man between 18 and 35 years old who received the YFV17D yellow fever vaccine. The sample consisted of CD8+ T cells sorted from PBMCs, taken 9 to 11 days after the first yellow fever vaccination. The sequence in DNA is TGTGCCAGCAGCGGGGCCGGTGGCTACGAGCAGTACGTC. The encoded protein is CASSGAGGYEQYV.